This T cell receptor beta chain emerged from a study of neurological immune-mediated disorders. V lost 8 bases and J lost 7; bases outside the gene matches: 4. The CDR3 is 12 amino acids. Germline CDR1 reads MNHEY; CDR2 reads SVGAGI. There are many counts of this clonotype. From the 5' RACE reads, TCRdb called clonotypes with MiXCR, one entry per CDR3 protein. The repertoire holds approximately 40,000 distinct CDR3 sequences, about 14% seen once, with approximately 3.6% in the top ten. The TCR was taken from a woman aged 60 to 75 with HTLV-1-associated myelopathy (HAM/TSP). The genes are TRBV6-5 and TRBJ1-4, with TRBD1 matching over 7 bases. Sequenced material: CD4+ T cells from blood. The CDR3 DNA reads TGTGCCAGCGGAAACAGGGGTGAAAAACTGTTTTTT. Its protein is CASGNRGEKLFF.